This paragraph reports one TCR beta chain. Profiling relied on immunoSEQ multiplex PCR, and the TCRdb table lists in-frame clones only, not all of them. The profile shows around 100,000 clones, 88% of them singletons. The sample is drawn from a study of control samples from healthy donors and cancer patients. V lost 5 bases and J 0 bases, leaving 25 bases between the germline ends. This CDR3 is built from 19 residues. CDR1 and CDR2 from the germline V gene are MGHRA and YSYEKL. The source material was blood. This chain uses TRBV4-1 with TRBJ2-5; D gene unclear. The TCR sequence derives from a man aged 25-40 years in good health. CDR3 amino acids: CASSAILQYSRKNQETQYF. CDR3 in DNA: TGCGCCAGCAGCGCAATACTGCAGTACAGCCGTAAAAACCAAGAGACCCAGTACTTC.